The rows below give T cell receptor beta chains drawn from one sample of a study of breast tumors, draining lymph nodes, adjacent tissues. TCRdb reprocessed the multiplex PCR reads via MiXCR and lists one record per CDR3 protein. The table lists 130,000 or so distinct CDR3 sequences, 21% of them singletons. Sequencing was done on a sample of axillary lymph node tissue. Source of these receptors: a female donor with breast cancer. Some clones in this sample may be carry-over from other donors' samples. The CDR3 runs from the conserved cysteine through the conserved F or W. D genes are given only for firm matches. Rows may omit the clone size; those that give it use once, few, many or a size class.

size | D | J | V | CDR3 | DNA
many | . | TRBJ2-5 | TRBV10-1 | CASSRMAGETQYF | TGCGCCAGCAGTCGGATGGCCGGGGAGACCCAGTACTTC
many | . | TRBJ2-1 | TRBV10-3 | CGIAAELYNEQFF | TGTGGCATCGCGGCGGAACTCTACAATGAGCAGTTCTTC
. | . | TRBJ1-1 | TRBV18 | CASSPRTDNTEAFF | TGTGCCAGCTCACCGCGGACAGATAACACTGAAGCTTTCTTT
many | TRBD2 | TRBJ2-5 | TRBV2 | CATTGTSGSPETQYF | TGTGCCACCACCGGGACTAGCGGGAGCCCCGAGACCCAGTACTTC
many | . | TRBJ1-4 | TRBV2 | CASSGSGSNEKLFF | TGTGCCAGCAGTGGGTCAGGGTCGAATGAAAAACTGTTTTTT
. | TRBD2 | TRBJ2-7 | TRBV30 | CAWSVGTSGSYEQYF | TGTGCCTGGAGCGTGGGGACTAGCGGATCCTACGAGCAGTACTTC
many | . | TRBJ1-3 | TRBV3-1 | CASSQDTDTIYF | TGTGCCAGCAGCCAAGATACGGACACCATATATTTT
many | . | TRBJ1-5 | TRBV5-1 | CARPNGGQPQHF | TGCGCCAGACCTAATGGGGGTCAGCCCCAGCATTTT
many | TRBD1 | TRBJ1-3 | TRBV12-5 | CASGTGTGLGNTIYF | TGTGCTAGTGGCACAGGGACAGGGCTAGGAAACACCATATATTTT
. | . | TRBJ2-5 | TRBV13 | CASSLEGLEKTQYF | TGTGCCAGCAGCTTAGAGGGCCTAGAGAAGACCCAGTACTTC
many | TRBD2 | TRBJ2-7 | TRBV7-9 | CASSLARSSGTYEQYF | TGTGCCAGCAGCTTAGCCAGGAGTAGCGGGACCTACGAGCAGTACTTC
many | . | TRBJ2-3 | TRBV14 | CASSQADTQYF | TGTGCCAGCAGCCAAGCAGATACGCAGTATTTT